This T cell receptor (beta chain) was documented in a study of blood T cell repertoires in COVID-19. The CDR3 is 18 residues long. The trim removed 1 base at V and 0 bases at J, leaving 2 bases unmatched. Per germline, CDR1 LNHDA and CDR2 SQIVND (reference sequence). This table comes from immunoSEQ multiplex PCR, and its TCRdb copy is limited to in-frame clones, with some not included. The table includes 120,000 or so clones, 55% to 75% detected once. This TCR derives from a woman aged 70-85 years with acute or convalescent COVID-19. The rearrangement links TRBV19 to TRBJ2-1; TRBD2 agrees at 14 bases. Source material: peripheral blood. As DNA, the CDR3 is TGTGCCAGTAGTATAGGACTAGCGGGAGGGCGCTCCTACAATGAGCAGTTCTTC. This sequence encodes CASSIGLAGGRSYNEQFF.